This section outlines one T cell receptor beta chain sequence together with its context. Its antigen target is currently unknown. The record has no base qualities; no much larger clone is one base away. The cohort comprised fewer than 700 healthy bone marrow donors. All cohort members were sampled while nominally healthy, although unrecorded immune exposures were likely present. The donor tested CMV seronegative, placing the donor among the 300 to 400 seronegative members of the cohort. A peripheral blood sample was collected from each donor, and TCR beta sequencing was performed on peripheral blood mononuclear cells. Genomic DNA extraction from the blood cell samples was performed with the Qiagen DNeasy Blood Extraction Kit. This sample stems from a study of cytomegalovirus exposure and HLA in healthy donors (TCRdb year 2017). Regarding the research as a whole: An earlier analysis of some 620 of the donors reported approximately 260 Gb of sequence data and 95 million to 130 million unique TCR beta sequences obtained from approximately 180 million T cells. Roughly 300 gigabases of sequencing data and 70 million to 100 million unique TCR sequences were included in an early release covering 550 to 800 HLA-typed donors. The genetic ancestry cluster associated with self-reported Caucasian donors included over 80% of the 350 to 500 genotyped donors. The aim of the study was to test whether cataloging public T cell receptors could identify signatures of past pathogen exposure. Using immunosequencing, the study profiled T cell repertoires from around 680 subjects and related those repertoires to cytomegalovirus serostatus. Besides the first cohort of roughly 640 subjects, a separate validation cohort made up of 120 different subjects was used. The study combined high-throughput TCR immunosequencing, statistical association of individual TCRs with disease status, and machine learning to predict cytomegalovirus infection status. In a later analysis, previously published TCR beta repertoires from roughly 710 donors were re-analyzed and high-resolution HLA genotyping was added so that TCR occurrence patterns could be studied. Rather than using new phenotypic data, the later analysis identified candidate immune exposures from TCR beta sequences and from how often those sequences occurred across donors. An earlier analysis of 587 of the donors applied high-throughput TCR beta sequencing to assess whether each TCR beta V gene segment acted as functional or pseudogenic. Alongside the repertoire data, information on donor age, sex, ethnicity and CMV serostatus was compiled. Genome-wide SNP genotypes for about 60% of the roughly 670 donors were used in a later genetic analysis, which treated that subset as a discovery cohort. All discovery cohort repertoires had been generated on a single sequencing platform. Both class I and class II loci were covered by HLA typing, at four-digit resolution. The number of donors typed differed by locus, with roughly 620-630 for A, B, C, DRB1 and DQB1, around 500 for DQA1, 600 to 610 for DPA1, and some 470 for DPB1. Five DR-DQ haplotypes were handled as single units for association and clustering because linkage in the cohort was strong. Among some 410 genotyped donors of the cohort, an average of approximately 220,000 unique TCR beta nucleotide sequences was sequenced per donor, of which about 20% were non-productive. Points the paper makes about the study in general: In a later analysis, HLA-associated TCR beta chains were found to be more clonally expanded and to have lower generation probabilities than equally common non-associated chains. According to the authors, the approach could potentially be generalized to other disease states and immunological phenotypes. Most TCR sequences were seen in very few donors, while some public TCRs were found in many individuals. In a later analysis, several top co-occurrence clusters were reported to appear linked to parvovirus B19, influenza, CMV and Epstein-Barr virus. The only immune exposure information available for the cohort was CMV serostatus. In the study, around 150 TCR beta chains were listed as associated with cytomegalovirus. An association between a missense DCLRE1C variant and V-gene and J-gene trimming of TCR beta chains was found in a later genetic analysis and replicated in an independent cohort. Three of the identified cytomegalovirus-associated TCR beta chains were confirmed in vitro to be specific for cytomegalovirus antigens. A further reported finding was that TCR beta sequences accurately predicted the HLA-A and HLA-B alleles for most subjects in the first cohort. Compared with the roughly 670-donor mean, donors in an Asian-associated ancestry cluster had fewer N-insertions in productive TCRs, according to a later genetic analysis. Linkage disequilibrium might explain the correlated functional status among segregating V segments, but an unknown experimental factor could not be ruled out. When HLA alleles, especially DR and DQ, strongly co-occurred, attributing TCR associations to individual alleles was difficult. According to a later analysis, TCR association rates differed among HLA loci, with DRB1 alleles showing the most associated TCRs and HLA-C alleles showing the fewest. In both the original and validation cohorts, the classifier was reported to diagnose cytomegalovirus status with high specificity and sensitivity. HLA typing was unavailable for some donors at each locus, so association tests used only the typed subset. In an earlier analysis of 450 to 750 of the donors, most TCR beta V segments appeared in productive rearrangements about 90% or about 30% of the time, broadly matching IMGT annotations. Only TCR beta chains were sequenced in this cohort, and the absence of alpha or paired-chain data limited detectable features. The presence/absence analyses assumed that sequencing depth was roughly uniform across donors, and that assumption may not be true. Over 15 rarely observed V segments, including chromosome 9 orphons, were excluded from the earlier analysis of about 500 of the donors because counts were too low. A later analysis associated about 17,000 TCR beta sequences with specific HLA alleles at a false discovery rate of 0.05. A cluster of highly shared sequence variants was judged likely to be a technical artifact of the sequencing pipeline. Some IMGT-functional V segments, including TRBV6-2 and TRBV6-3, could not be told apart with the 87-base-pair reads, so those segments were excluded. According to a later analysis, most CMV-associated TCR beta chains appeared to be HLA-restricted, and the HLA associations seemed to be driven largely by CMV exposure.

The CDR3 contains 14 residues, cysteine and phenylalanine counted. Left in the record is the CDR3 DNA by itself, 42 bases read in frame from the first base. The CDR1 and CDR2 encoded by the germline V gene are SGDLS and YYNGEE. Compared with germline, V lacks 5 bases and J lacks 6 bases; bases without a gene match: 5. Library preparation used the immunoSEQ multiplex PCR assay. A mixture of 60 forward primers for TCR Vbeta segments and 13 reverse primers for TCR Jbeta segments was used in the multiplex PCR. A multiplex PCR assay on genomic DNA amplified the CDR3 region of rearranged TCR beta genes. The amplified TCR beta libraries were sequenced on the Illumina HiSeq System as 87-base-pair reads. The authors' pipeline ran thus. In a later analysis, 77 million or so unique TCR beta chains were counted across the roughly 670 repertoires, and around 10 million of these chains were shared by at least two donors. A nearest-neighbor algorithm error-corrected the raw reads and collapsed the reads into unique sequences, merging closely related sequences to remove PCR and sequencing errors. V, D and J gene segments were assigned by aligning CDR3 sequences to IMGT reference sequences. Each retained sequence needed at least a six-nucleotide match to both a V gene segment and a J gene segment. A rearrangement was called productive if the CDR3 had no stop codons and remained in frame with V and J, and every other rearrangement was called non-productive. Following IMGT convention, CDR3 was defined as the stretch from the second conserved V-encoded cysteine to the conserved J-encoded phenylalanine. In an earlier analysis of 500 to 650 of the donors, sequences lacking an unambiguous match to a single V gene segment were excluded. An earlier analysis of fewer than 750 of the donors called V segments functional above 56.7% productive rearrangements and segregating when the between-donor standard deviation exceeded 5%. A statistical classification framework was built for diagnosing cytomegalovirus status from the catalog of TCR beta chain sequences. In a later analysis, TCR nucleotide sequences were compared against IMGT/GENE-DB human TR gene sequences so that V and J genes could be assigned. Using the TCRdist pipeline, a later analysis assigned CDR3 sequences along with most-parsimonious VDJ recombination scenarios. A later analysis defined each TCR beta chain by its CDR3 amino acid sequence plus V-gene family, and excluded reads lacking a unique V-gene family. In a later analysis, fewer than 600 highly shared, low-generation-probability nucleotide sequences were removed to address suspected cross-contamination and a sequencing artifact. In a later analysis, a clonal expansion index for each public chain was calculated from normalized within-repertoire ranks of inferred template counts. In a later analysis, generation probabilities were computed using a VDJ recombination model fitted to out-of-frame rearrangements, and the results were checked against IGoR. Hypergeometric tests were used in a later analysis to score TCR-TCR, TCR-HLA and TCR-CMV co-occurrence, with a repertoire-size bias correction applied to the TCR pairs. In a later analysis, false discovery rates were estimated by permuting HLA or CMV assignments 20 times. In a later analysis, co-occurring TCRs were grouped using DBSCAN, and TCRdist sequence similarity was added for clustering within HLA-allele-positive subsets. For co-occurrence clustering, repertoires with fewer than 30,000 or more than 120,000 public chains were excluded, along with about five repertoires with anomalous nucleotide sharing. In its TCRdb copy, this immuneACCESS table keeps in-frame sequences only and misses some clones. Where compared with another copy, unresolved V genes explain less than half of these, and the others have no known cause. The DNA gave D and trimming, while V, J and clone size come from that table. In this sample the table shows 170,000 or so clones, approximately 78% of which occur a single time. 3% to 3.5% of the sample rests with the top ten.

The sample comprised PBMCs. This clonotype was sampled from a woman aged 35 to 49 in good health and CMV-seronegative. The chain was built from TRBV9 and TRBJ2-3; 11 junctional bases match TRBD1. The CDR3 region: CASSRTGGFDTQYF. The DNA reads as follows: TGTGCCAGCAGTCGGACAGGGGGCTTTGATACGCAGTATTTT.